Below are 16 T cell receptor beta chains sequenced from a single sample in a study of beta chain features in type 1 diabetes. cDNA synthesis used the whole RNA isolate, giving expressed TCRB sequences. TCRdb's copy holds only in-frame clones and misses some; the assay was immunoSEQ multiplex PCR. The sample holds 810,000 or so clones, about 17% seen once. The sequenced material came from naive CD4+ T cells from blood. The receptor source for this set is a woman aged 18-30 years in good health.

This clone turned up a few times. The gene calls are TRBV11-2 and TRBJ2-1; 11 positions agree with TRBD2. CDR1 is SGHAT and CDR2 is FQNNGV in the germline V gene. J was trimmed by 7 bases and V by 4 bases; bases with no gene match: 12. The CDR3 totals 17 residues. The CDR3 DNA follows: TGTGCCAGCAGCTCCCGACTAGCGGGATGGGAGTATAATGAGCAGTTCTTC. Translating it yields CASSSRLAGWEYNEQFF.

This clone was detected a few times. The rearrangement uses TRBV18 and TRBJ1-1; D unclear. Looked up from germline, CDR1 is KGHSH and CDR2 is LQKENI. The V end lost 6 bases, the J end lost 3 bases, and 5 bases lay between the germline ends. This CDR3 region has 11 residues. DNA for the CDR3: TGTGCCAGCTCTTTGGACACTGAAGCTTTCTTT. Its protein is CASSLDTEAFF.

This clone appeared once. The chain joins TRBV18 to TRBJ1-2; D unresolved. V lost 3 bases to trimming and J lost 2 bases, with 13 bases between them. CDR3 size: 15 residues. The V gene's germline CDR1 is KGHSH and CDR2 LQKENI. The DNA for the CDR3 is TGTGCCAGCTCACCGGATGGACGGAAAAACTATGGCTACACCTTC. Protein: CASSPDGRKNYGYTF.

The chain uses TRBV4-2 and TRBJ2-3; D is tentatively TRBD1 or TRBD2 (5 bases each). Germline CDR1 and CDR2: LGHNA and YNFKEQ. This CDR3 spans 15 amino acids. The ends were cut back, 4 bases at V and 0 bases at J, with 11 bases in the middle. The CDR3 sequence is CASSLGTDSTDTQYF. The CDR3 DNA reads TGTGCCAGCAGCCTGGGGACGGATAGCACAGATACGCAGTATTTT.

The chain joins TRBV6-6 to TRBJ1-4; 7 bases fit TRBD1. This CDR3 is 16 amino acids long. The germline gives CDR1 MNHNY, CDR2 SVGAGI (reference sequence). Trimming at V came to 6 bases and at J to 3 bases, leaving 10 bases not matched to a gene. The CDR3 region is CASSMGPGQSNEKLFF. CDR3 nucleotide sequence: TGTGCCAGCAGCATGGGCCCGGGACAGTCTAATGAAAAACTGTTTTTT.

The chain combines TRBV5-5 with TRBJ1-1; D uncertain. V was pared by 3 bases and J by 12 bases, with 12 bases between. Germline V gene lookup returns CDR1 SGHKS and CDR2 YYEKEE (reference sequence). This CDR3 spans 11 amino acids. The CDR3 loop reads CASSSQLGSFF. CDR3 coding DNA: TGTGCCAGCAGCTCGCAATTGGGTTCTTTCTTT.

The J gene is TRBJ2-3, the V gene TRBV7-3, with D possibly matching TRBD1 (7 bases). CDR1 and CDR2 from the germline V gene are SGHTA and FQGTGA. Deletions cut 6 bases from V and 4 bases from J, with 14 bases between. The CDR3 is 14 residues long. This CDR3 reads CASSSQGEADTQYF. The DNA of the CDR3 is TGTGCCAGCAGTTCCCAGGGGGAGGCAGATACGCAGTATTTT.

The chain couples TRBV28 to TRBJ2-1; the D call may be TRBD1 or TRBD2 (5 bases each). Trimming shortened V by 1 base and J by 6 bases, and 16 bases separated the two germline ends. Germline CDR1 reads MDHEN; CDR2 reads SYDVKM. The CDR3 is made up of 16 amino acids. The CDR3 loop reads CASSLLTVPRGNEQFF. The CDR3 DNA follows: TGTGCCAGCAGTTTATTGACAGTTCCCCGGGGCAATGAGCAGTTCTTC.

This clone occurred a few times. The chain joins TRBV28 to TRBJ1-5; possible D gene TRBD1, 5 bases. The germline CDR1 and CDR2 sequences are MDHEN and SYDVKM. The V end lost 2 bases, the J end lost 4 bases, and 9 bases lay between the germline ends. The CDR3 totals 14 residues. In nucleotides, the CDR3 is TGTGCCAGCAGTTTAAAAGGGGAAAATCAGCCCCAGCATTTT. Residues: CASSLKGENQPQHF.

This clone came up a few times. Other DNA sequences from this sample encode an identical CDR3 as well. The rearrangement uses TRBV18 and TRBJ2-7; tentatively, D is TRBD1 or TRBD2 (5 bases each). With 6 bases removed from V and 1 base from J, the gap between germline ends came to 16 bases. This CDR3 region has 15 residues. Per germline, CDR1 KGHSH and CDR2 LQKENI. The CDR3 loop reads CASSPGTGTSYEQYF. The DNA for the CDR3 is TGTGCCAGCTCTCCCGGAACCGGGACGTCCTACGAGCAGTACTTC.

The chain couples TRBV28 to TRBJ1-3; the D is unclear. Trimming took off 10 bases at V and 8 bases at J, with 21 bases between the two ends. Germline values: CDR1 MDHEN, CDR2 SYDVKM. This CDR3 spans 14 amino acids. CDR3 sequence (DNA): TGTGCCACCAACTCAGCTTCTATATTAGACACCATATATTTT. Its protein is CATNSASILDTIYF.

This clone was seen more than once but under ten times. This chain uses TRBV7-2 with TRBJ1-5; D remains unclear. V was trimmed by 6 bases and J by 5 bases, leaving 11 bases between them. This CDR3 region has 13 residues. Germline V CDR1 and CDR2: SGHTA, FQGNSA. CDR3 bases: TGTGCCAGCAGTTTTACTGTGGATCAGCCCCAGCATTTT. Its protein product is CASSFTVDQPQHF.

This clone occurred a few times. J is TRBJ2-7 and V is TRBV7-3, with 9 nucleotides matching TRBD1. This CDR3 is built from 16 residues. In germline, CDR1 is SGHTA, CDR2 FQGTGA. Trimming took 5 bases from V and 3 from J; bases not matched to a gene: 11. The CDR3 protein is CASSGPGTGYIYEQYF. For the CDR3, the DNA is TGTGCCAGCAGCGGACCCGGGACAGGGTATATCTACGAGCAGTACTTC.

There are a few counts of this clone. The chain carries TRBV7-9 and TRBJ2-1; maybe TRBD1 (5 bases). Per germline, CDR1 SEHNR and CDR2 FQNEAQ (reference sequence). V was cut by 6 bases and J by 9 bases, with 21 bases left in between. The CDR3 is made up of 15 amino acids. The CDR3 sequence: CASSSGFGSWTEQFF. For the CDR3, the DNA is TGTGCCAGCAGTTCAGGGTTCGGCTCATGGACTGAGCAGTTCTTC.

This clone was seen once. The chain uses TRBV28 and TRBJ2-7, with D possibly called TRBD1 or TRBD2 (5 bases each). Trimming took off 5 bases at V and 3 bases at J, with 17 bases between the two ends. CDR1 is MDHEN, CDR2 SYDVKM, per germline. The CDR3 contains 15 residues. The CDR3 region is CASSISWDGNYEQYF. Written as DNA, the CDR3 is TGTGCCAGCAGTATTTCGTGGGACGGCAACTACGAGCAGTACTTC.

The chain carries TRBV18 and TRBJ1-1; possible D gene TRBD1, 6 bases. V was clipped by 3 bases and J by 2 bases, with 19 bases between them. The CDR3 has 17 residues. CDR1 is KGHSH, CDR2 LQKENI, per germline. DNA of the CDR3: TGTGCCAGCTCACCCCAAAGGACAGCCGATTATAACACTGAAGCTTTCTTT. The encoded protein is CASSPQRTADYNTEAFF.